This T cell receptor beta chain was recorded in a study of T cell clones after liver transplantation. Whole-study context: Three of the eight recipients were HCV-positive; the rest had non-autoimmune, non-viral transplant indications. Subjects received no induction therapy and standard immunosuppression until randomization at 12-24 months post-transplant.

General study points: Donor-reactive sequences fell more than third party-reactive ones, suggesting partial deletion.

Sequencing was performed with immunoSEQ multiplex PCR; in TCRdb, only in-frame clones are kept and a portion is missing. The sample contains roughly 100,000 clones, about 80% of which appear only once. For this clone: Antigen unknown.

CDR1 is SQVTM, CDR2 ANQGSEA, per germline. J gave up 4 bases and V 4 bases, and 5 bases lay outside the gene matches. The CDR3 has 14 residues. The sequence was obtained from a human patient who received a liver transplant. Certain T cells may be donor cells from the graft. The sample here was CD4+ T cells from blood, taken approximately 43 months after liver transplant. The chain is built from TRBV29-1 and TRBJ2-5; 11 bases map to TRBD1. The CDR3 here is CSVVKGTGGETQYF. CDR3 DNA sequence: TGCAGCGTTGTAAAAGGGACAGGGGGAGAGACCCAGTACTTC. Drawing the rest from reference TRBV29-1 and TRBJ2-5, the complete variable domain is SAVISQKPSRDICQRGTSLTIQCQVDSQVTMMFWYRQQPGQSLTLIATANQGSEATYESGFVIDKFPISRPNLTFSTLTVSNMSPEDSSIYLCSVVKGTGGETQYFGPGTRLLVL.